The 11 T cell receptor beta chains below were found in one sample sequenced in a study of cytomegalovirus exposure and HLA in healthy donors. The PCR made use of 60 Vbeta and 13 Jbeta primers. The repertoire was sequenced with immunoSEQ multiplex PCR; TCRdb's copy has only in-frame clones and lacks some. This repertoire shows 100,000 or so clones, 60% to 80% found once; its top ten account for about 9.1%. The sequenced sample consisted of PBMCs. The receptor source for this set is a woman in her thirties or forties in good health and CMV-seropositive.

V gene TRBV14 combines with J gene TRBJ2-6; D is undetermined. Germline CDR1 reads SGHDN; CDR2 reads FVKESK. The V and J ends lost 5 bases and 1 base respectively, with 3 bases between them. This CDR3 is 13 amino acids long. CDR3 amino acids: CASSYSGANVLTF. CDR3 coding DNA: TGTGCCAGCAGCTATTCTGGGGCCAACGTCCTGACTTTC.

This chain connects TRBV15 to TRBJ2-1, with D perhaps matching TRBD1 (6 bases). The CDR3 runs 14 residues. CDR1 is LNHNV, CDR2 YYDKDF, per germline (reference sequence). V was trimmed by 5 bases and J by 4 bases, leaving 12 bases between them. As DNA, the CDR3 is TGTGCCACCAGCCCCAGGGGAGAGTACAATGAGCAGTTCTTC. It codes for CATSPRGEYNEQFF.

V gene TRBV7-9 combines with J gene TRBJ2-5; 7 nucleotides match TRBD1. The CDR3 consists of 13 residues. J lost 2 bases, V lost 3 bases, and 0 bases had no gene match. Germline loops: CDR1 SEHNR, CDR2 FQNEAQ (reference sequence). The CDR3 loop reads CASSLDRQETQYF. The CDR3 bases are TGTGCCAGCAGCTTGGACAGGCAAGAGACCCAGTACTTC.

This clone occurred once. The chain links TRBV7-2 to TRBJ2-5, with 12 bases matching TRBD2. In germline, CDR1 is SGHTA, CDR2 FQGNSA. This CDR3 comprises 15 residues. J lost 4 bases, V lost 3 bases, and 3 bases had no gene match. CDR3 bases: TGTGCCAGCAGCTTCAGGACTAGCGGGGTAGAGACCCAGTACTTC. Residues: CASSFRTSGVETQYF. Filled out from reference TRBV7-2 and TRBJ2-5, the complete variable domain reads GAGVSQSPSNKVTEKGKDVELRCDPISGHTALYWYRQSLGQGLEFLIYFQGNSAPDKSGLPSDRFSAERTGGSVSTLTIQRTQQEDSAVYLCASSFRTSGVETQYFGPGTRLLVL.

The chain couples TRBV5-1 to TRBJ2-5, with D possibly matching TRBD1 (5 bases). From germline, CDR1 is SGHRS and CDR2 YFSETQ. Trimming shortened V by 3 bases and J by 4 bases, and 13 bases separated the two germline ends. The CDR3 spans 14 residues. The DNA for the CDR3 is TGCGCCAGCAGCTCCCCCTTGACAGTAGAGACCCAGTACTTC. Translation gives CASSSPLTVETQYF.

V is TRBV27 and J is TRBJ1-5; possibly TRBD1 for D (5 bases). The germline CDR1 and CDR2 sequences are MNHEY and SMNVEV (reference sequence). CDR3 length: 13 residues. Trimming took 2 bases from V and 6 from J, leaving 8 bases between them. The CDR3 here is CASSLGGSQPQHF. The CDR3 DNA is TGTGCCAGCAGTTTAGGGGGGAGTCAGCCCCAGCATTTT.

The rearrangement links TRBV6-5 to TRBJ1-6, with D unclear. The CDR3 is 13 residues long. Germline V gene data show CDR1 as MNHEY and CDR2 as SVGAGI. With 3 bases removed from V and 11 bases from J, the gap between germline ends came to 11 bases. The CDR3 DNA reads TGTGCCAGCAGTTATGGGCACAACACACCCCTCCACTTT. It specifies CASSYGHNTPLHF.

This CDR3 is CASSQLTGGNSPLHF. The CDR3 DNA reads TGCGCCAGCAGCCAACTGACAGGGGGTAATTCACCCCTCCACTTT. This chain links TRBV4-1 with TRBJ1-6; 9 nucleotides line up with TRBD1. V shed 2 bases and J 6 bases; nucleotides not matched to a gene: 2. Germline assignment: CDR1 MGHRA and CDR2 YSYEKL. This CDR3 is 15 amino acids long.

The chain combines TRBV11-2 with TRBJ2-7; D is perhaps TRBD1 (6 bases). CDR1 is SGHAT, CDR2 FQNNGV, per germline. Trimming removed 1 base from V and 12 bases from J, with 22 bases in between. The CDR3 covers 15 residues. CDR3 DNA sequence: TGTGCCAGCAGCTTAGTACAGGGTCGACGCGGAATGGTGTACTTC. Protein: CASSLVQGRRGMVYF.

The V and J genes are TRBV10-3 and TRBJ2-7; 8 bases match TRBD2. Germline V gives CDR1 ENHRY, CDR2 SYGVKD. V dropped 0 bases and J dropped 3; count of bases not matched to a gene: 4. CDR3 length equals 15 residues. This CDR3 is CAISESFGRGYEQYF. DNA of the CDR3: TGTGCCATCAGTGAGTCGTTCGGGAGGGGCTACGAGCAGTACTTC.

This sequence joins TRBV10-3 and TRBJ1-6, with 10 bases identical to TRBD1. V lost 9 bases, J lost 5 bases, and 10 bases stayed unmatched. The germline V gene encodes CDR1 ENHRY and CDR2 SYGVKD. The CDR3 is made up of 16 amino acids. DNA for the CDR3: TGTGCCATAGCAAACCGGGGACAGGGGAATAATTCACCCCTCCACTTT. Translated: CAIANRGQGNNSPLHF.